This T cell receptor beta chain emerged from a study of CD8 T cells in ankylosing spondylitis. Trimming stripped 0 bases from V and 3 bases from J, with 17 bases between. The CDR3 has 16 residues. Germline loops: CDR1 DFQATT, CDR2 SNEGSKA (reference sequence). This clonotype showed up just a few times. Its antigen is currently unknown. In TCRdb, the 5' RACE reads were re-called with MiXCR into one record per CDR3 protein. The sample records 700,000 or so distinct CDR3 sequences, 15% to 20% being singletons. Overall study results and limits: Within ankylosing spondylitis blood, a TCR beta motif made up of under 10 highly homologous variants appeared to be characteristic.

Sequences were obtained from blood, either unsorted or a sorted T cell fraction (not recorded which). The receptor comes from a male donor with ankylosing spondylitis. The chain links TRBV20-1 to TRBJ1-1; a possible D gene is TRBD1 (6 bases). CDR3 nucleotide sequence: TGCAGTGCTAGAGATCGCAGGGGCGGGGCCCACACTGAAGCTTTCTTT. Encoded protein: CSARDRRGGAHTEAFF.